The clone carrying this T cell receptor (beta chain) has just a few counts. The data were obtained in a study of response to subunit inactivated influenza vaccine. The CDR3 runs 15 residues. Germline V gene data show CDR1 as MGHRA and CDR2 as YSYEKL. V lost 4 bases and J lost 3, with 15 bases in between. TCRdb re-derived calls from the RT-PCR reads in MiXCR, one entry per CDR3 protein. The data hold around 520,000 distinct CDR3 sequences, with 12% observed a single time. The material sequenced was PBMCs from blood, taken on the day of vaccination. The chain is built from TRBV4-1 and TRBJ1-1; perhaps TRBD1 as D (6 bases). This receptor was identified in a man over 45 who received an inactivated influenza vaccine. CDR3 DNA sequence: TGCGCCAGCAGCCTGACAGCAGGGGCGGACACTGAAGCTTTCTTT. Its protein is CASSLTAGADTEAFF.